This T cell receptor (beta chain) was found in a study of T cells after yellow fever vaccination. Study-wide points: Researchers cautioned that FACS-sorted repertoires could harbor abundant clonotypes contaminating from the bulk population.

For TCR, cDNA came from 5'RACE template switching, which added a universal primer site and UMIs. TCRdb recomputed calls from the 5' RACE reads with MiXCR, one row per CDR3 protein. Among approximately 330,000 distinct CDR3 sequences listed, 4.1% were seen once. V lost 4 bases, J lost 5 bases, and 9 bases stayed unmatched. This CDR3 spans 15 amino acids. Per the germline V gene, CDR1 is DFQATT and CDR2 is SNEGSKA (reference sequence). This clonotype occurred many times. Its specificity is unknown. This sequence originates from a man younger than 35 who received the YFV17D yellow fever vaccine. Sample: PBMCs, taken 5 days after the yellow fever booster vaccination. V is TRBV20-1 and J is TRBJ2-3; 10 nucleotides agree with TRBD1. The CDR3 loop is CSAIPGTGVKDTQYF. CDR3 DNA: TGCAGTGCTATACCCGGGACAGGGGTAAAAGATACGCAGTATTTT.